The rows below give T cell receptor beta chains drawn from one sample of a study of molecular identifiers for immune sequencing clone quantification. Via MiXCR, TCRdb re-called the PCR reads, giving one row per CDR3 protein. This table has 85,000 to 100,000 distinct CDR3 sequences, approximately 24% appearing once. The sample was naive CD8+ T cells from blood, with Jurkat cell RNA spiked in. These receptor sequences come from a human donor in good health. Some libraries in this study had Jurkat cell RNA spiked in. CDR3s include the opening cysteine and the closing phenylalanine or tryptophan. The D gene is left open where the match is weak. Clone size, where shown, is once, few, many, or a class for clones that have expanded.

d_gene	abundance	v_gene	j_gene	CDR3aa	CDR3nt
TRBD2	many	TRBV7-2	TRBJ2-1	CASSPRTSGGNEQFF	TGTGCCAGCAGCCCAAGGACTAGCGGGGGCAATGAGCAGTTCTTC
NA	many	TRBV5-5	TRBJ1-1	CASSPRQPFPRSALPFF	TGTGCCAGCAGCCCCAGACAACCTTTCCCGAGATCCGCGCTGCCTTTCTTT
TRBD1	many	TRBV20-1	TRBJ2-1	CSARDPRGLTSWSYNEQFF	TGCAGTGCTAGAGATCCTAGGGGGCTTACGTCCTGGTCCTACAATGAGCAGTTCTTC
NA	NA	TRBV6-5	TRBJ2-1	CASSPPVLGSYNEQFF	TGTGCCAGCAGTCCCCCGGTTTTAGGGTCCTACAATGAGCAGTTCTTC
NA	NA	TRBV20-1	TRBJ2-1	CSARPAGYNEQFF	TGCAGTGCTAGACCGGCAGGGTACAATGAGCAGTTCTTC
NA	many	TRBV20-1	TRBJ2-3	CSARLTREPADTQYF	TGCAGTGCTAGACTCACCCGTGAACCGGCAGATACGCAGTATTTT
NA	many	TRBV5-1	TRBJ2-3	CASSAGLISTDTQYF	TGCGCCAGCAGCGCGGGACTGATAAGCACAGATACGCAGTATTTT
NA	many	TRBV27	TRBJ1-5	CASSGGGAHQPQHF	TGTGCCAGCAGTGGGGGAGGAGCTCATCAGCCCCAGCATTTT
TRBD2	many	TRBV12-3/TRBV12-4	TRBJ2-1	CASSLAAGGPDEQFF	TGTGCCAGCAGTTTAGCGGCGGGAGGGCCAGATGAGCAGTTCTTC
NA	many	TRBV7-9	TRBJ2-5	CASSLLETQYF	TGTGCCAGCAGCTTACTAGAGACCCAGTACTTC
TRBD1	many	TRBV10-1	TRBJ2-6	CASSGGTAGANVLTF	TGCGCCAGCAGTGGAGGGACAGCCGGGGCCAACGTCCTGACTTTC
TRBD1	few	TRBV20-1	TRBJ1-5	CSAGGLRGQQPQHF	TGCAGTGCAGGGGGGTTAAGGGGGCAACAGCCCCAGCATTTT
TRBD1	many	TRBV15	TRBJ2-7	CATSRDRGYEQYF	TGTGCCACCAGCAGAGACAGGGGGTACGAGCAGTACTTC
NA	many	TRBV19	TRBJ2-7	CASSADSSYEQYF	TGTGCCAGTAGTGCGGACAGTTCCTACGAGCAGTACTTC
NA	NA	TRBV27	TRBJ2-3	CASSFIGSRGATDTQYF	TGTGCCAGCAGTTTCATTGGCTCACGCGGTGCCACAGATACGCAGTATTTT
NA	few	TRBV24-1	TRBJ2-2	CAARDQGTGELFF	TGTGCCGCCAGGGACCAAGGCACCGGGGAGCTGTTTTTT
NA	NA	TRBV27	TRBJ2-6	CASSLIGLSGANVLTF	TGTGCCAGCAGCTTGATCGGGCTCTCTGGGGCCAACGTCCTGACTTTC
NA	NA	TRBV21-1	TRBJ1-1	CATGQGAVETEAFF	TGTGCCACCGGACAGGGGGCCGTGGAAACTGAAGCTTTCTTT
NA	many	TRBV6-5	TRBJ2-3	CASSYSPSSTDTQYF	TGTGCCAGCAGTTATAGTCCGTCTAGCACAGATACGCAGTATTTT
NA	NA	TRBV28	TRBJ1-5	CASSQTGQGRQPQHF	TGTGCCAGCAGCCAAACGGGGCAGGGGCGTCAGCCCCAGCATTTT
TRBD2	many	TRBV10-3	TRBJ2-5	CAISTGGSGTQETQYF	TGTGCCATCAGTACCGGTGGTAGCGGGACCCAAGAGACCCAGTACTTC
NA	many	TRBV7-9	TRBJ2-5	CASFPPFAEVPQETQYF	TGTGCCAGCTTTCCCCCCTTTGCGGAGGTACCTCAAGAGACCCAGTACTTC
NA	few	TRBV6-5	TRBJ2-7	CASTDGPSYEQYF	TGTGCCAGCACCGACGGACCTTCTTACGAGCAGTACTTC
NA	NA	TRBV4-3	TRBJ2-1	CASSQDGGGSYNEQFF	TGCGCCAGCAGCCAAGATGGGGGTGGCTCCTACAATGAGCAGTTCTTC
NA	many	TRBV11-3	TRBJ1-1	CASSLAVNTEAFF	TGTGCCAGCAGCTTAGCAGTGAACACTGAAGCTTTCTTT
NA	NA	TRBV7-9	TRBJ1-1	CASGLTPNTDAFF	TGTGCCAGCGGCTTAACACCGAACACTGATGCTTTCTTT
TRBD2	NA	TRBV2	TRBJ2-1	CASSETSGSSYNEQFF	TGTGCCAGCAGCGAGACTAGCGGAAGCTCCTACAATGAGCAGTTCTTC
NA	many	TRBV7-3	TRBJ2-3	CASSLTREYSDTQYF	TGTGCCAGCAGCTTAACCCGGGAGTATTCAGATACGCAGTATTTT
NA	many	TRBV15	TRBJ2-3	CATSKGKDTQYF	TGTGCCACCAGCAAAGGGAAAGATACGCAGTATTTT
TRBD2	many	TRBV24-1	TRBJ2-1	CATGLADYNEQFF	TGTGCCACCGGACTAGCGGACTACAATGAGCAGTTCTTC
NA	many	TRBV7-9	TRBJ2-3	CASSLQGTDTQYF	TGTGCCAGCAGCTTACAGGGCACAGATACGCAGTATTTT
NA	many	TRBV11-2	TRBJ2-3	CASSLGFDTQYF	TGTGCCAGCAGCTTAGGGTTTGATACGCAGTATTTT
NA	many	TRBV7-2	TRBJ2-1	CASSLNYNEQFF	TGTGCCAGCAGCTTAAACTACAATGAGCAGTTCTTC
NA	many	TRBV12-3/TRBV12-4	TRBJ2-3	CASSSLRQISTDTQYF	TGTGCCAGCAGTTCCCTTCGACAGATTAGCACAGATACGCAGTATTTT
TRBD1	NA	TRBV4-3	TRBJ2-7	CASSQDRDRVYEQYF	TGCGCCAGCAGCCAAGATAGAGACAGGGTTTACGAGCAGTACTTC
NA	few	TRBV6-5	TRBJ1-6	CASLRGAYHNSPLHF	TGTGCCAGCCTCCGGGGGGCATACCATAATTCACCCCTCCACTTT
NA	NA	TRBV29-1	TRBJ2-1	CSVCWDTPLLSYNEQFF	TGCAGCGTCTGTTGGGACACTCCGCTACTCTCCTACAATGAGCAGTTCTTC
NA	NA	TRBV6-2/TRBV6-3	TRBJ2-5	CASSQEFGQQAPQYF	TGTGCCAGCAGCCAAGAGTTCGGACAGCAAGCGCCCCAGTACTTC
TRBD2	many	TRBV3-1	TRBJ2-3	CASSPYPGGSVEKYTDTQYF	TGTGCCAGCAGCCCCTACCCGGGGGGGTCAGTCGAGAAATACACAGATACGCAGTATTTT
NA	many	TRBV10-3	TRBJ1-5	CATKLGANQPQHF	TGTGCCACCAAATTAGGGGCGAACCAGCCCCAGCATTTT
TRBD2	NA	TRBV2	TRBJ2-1	CASSLGLIYNEQFF	TGTGCCAGCAGTTTGGGACTAATCTACAATGAGCAGTTCTTC
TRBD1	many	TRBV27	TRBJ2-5	CASRWTGEETQYF	TGTGCCAGCAGATGGACAGGGGAAGAGACCCAGTACTTC
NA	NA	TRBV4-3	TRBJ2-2	CASSQDTQDGELFF	TGCGCCAGCAGCCAAGATACCCAGGACGGGGAGCTGTTTTTT
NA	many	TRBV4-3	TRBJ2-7	CASSQDLVGDEQYF	TGCGCCAGCAGCCAAGATTTGGTCGGGGACGAGCAGTACTTC
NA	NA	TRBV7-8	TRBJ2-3	CASSLTQKWGDTQYF	TGTGCCAGCAGCTTGACCCAGAAGTGGGGAGATACGCAGTATTTT
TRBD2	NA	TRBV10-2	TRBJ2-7	CASSEMYSGGSYEQYF	TGCGCCAGCAGCGAAATGTATAGCGGGGGAAGCTACGAGCAGTACTTC
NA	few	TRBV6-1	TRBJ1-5	CASSEDTYSNQPQHF	TGTGCCAGCAGTGAAGATACATATAGCAATCAGCCCCAGCATTTT
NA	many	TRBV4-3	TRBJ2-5	CASSQEGTETQYF	TGCGCCAGCAGCCAAGAGGGGACAGAGACCCAGTACTTC
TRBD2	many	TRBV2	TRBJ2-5	CASSEAFGGASGVFLQETQYF	TGTGCCAGCAGTGAAGCTTTTGGGGGGGCTAGCGGGGTGTTCCTCCAAGAGACCCAGTACTTC
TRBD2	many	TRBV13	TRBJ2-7	CASSLGRGAYEQYF	TGTGCCAGCAGCTTAGGCCGGGGGGCCTACGAGCAGTACTTC
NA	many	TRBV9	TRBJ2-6	CASSVRANVLTF	TGTGCCAGCAGCGTACGGGCCAACGTCCTGACTTTC
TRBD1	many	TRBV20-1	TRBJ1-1	CSARTGGRAEAFF	TGCAGTGCTAGGACAGGGGGACGAGCTGAAGCTTTCTTT
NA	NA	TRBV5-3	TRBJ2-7	CASSLWASYEQSF	TGCGCCAGCAGCTTGTGGGCCTCCTACGAGCAGTCCTTC
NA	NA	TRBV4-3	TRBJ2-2	CASSQEAGGAGELFF	TGCGCCAGCAGCCAAGAGGCCGGGGGAGCCGGGGAGCTGTTTTTT
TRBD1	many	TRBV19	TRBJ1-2	CASSSTGGSYGYTF	TGTGCCAGTAGTTCGACAGGGGGCAGCTATGGCTACACCTTC